The 29 T cell receptor beta chains in this list originate from one sample, sequenced in a study of T cells in Graves' hyperthyroidism and ophthalmopathy. Amplification yielded TCR beta CDR3 regions, with RNA transcripts as the source. The HTBI primer set drove a first-round RT-PCR of the TCR CDR3. MiXCR, applied by TCRdb to the multiplex PCR reads, yields one record per CDR3 protein. This sample has approximately 500,000 distinct CDR3 sequences; roughly 46% occur once, and the top ten carry approximately 7.5%. The source material was peripheral blood or thyroid tissue (not recorded which). The source is a woman aged 18-29 years with Graves' hyperthyroidism.

The rearrangement uses TRBV7-8 and TRBJ2-7, with TRBD1 matching 11 bases. The CDR3 runs 15 residues. V shed 3 bases, J shed 6 bases, and the junction held 7 bases outside the gene matches. CDR1 and CDR2 from the germline V gene are SGHVS and FQNEAQ. For the CDR3, the DNA is TGTGCCAGCAGCTTCCCGGGACAGGGGGAGTCCGAGCAGTACTTC. Translation: CASSFPGQGESEQYF.

To note about this clonotype: At one boundary the junction diverges from the germline segment, which might be a read error. The chain has TRBV7-9 and TRBJ2-5; 7 bases align to TRBD1. Germline assignment: CDR1 SEHNR and CDR2 FQNEAQ (reference sequence). The CDR3 covers 14 residues. The CDR3 nucleotides are TGCGCCAGCAGCCGGCGGGCAGGGGGAGAGACCCAGTACTTC. Translation gives CASSRRAGGETQYF. The variable domain in full, with the rest retrieved from reference TRBV7-9 and TRBJ2-5, is DTGVSQNPRHKITKRGQNVTFRCDPISEHNRLYWYRQTLGQGPEFLTYFQNEAQLEKSRLLSDRFSAERPKGSFSTLEIQRTEQGDSAMYLCASSRRAGGETQYFGPGTRLLVL.

This clonotype was counted at least ten times. CDR3 nucleotide sequence: TGTGCCACCAGTGATCCCCGGGACGGACAAGAGACCCAGTACTTC. Translated, it gives CATSDPRDGQETQYF. V and J are TRBV24-1 and TRBJ2-5, with D perhaps matching TRBD1 or TRBD2 (5 bases each). CDR3 length equals 15 residues. Trimming took 3 bases from V and 2 from J, leaving 12 bases between them. CDR1 and CDR2 (germline): KGHDR, SFDVKD.

This clonotype was seen once. The chain employs TRBV7-9 and TRBJ2-3; D might be TRBD1 (6 bases). V shed 5 bases and J shed 1 base, with 13 bases lying between them. CDR3 size: 15 residues. The V gene's germline CDR1 is SEHNR and CDR2 FQNEAQ (reference sequence). The CDR3 is CASSPDRRRTDTQYF. CDR3 coding DNA: TGTGCCAGCAGCCCAGACAGGAGACGCACAGATACGCAGTATTTT.

There are many counts of this clonotype. The chain links TRBV5-1 to TRBJ1-2; D call uncertain. The CDR3 is 12 residues long. Germline V gives CDR1 SGHRS, CDR2 YFSETQ. V was cut by 0 bases and J by 4 bases, with 4 bases left in between. CDR3 DNA sequence: TGCGCCAGCAGCTTGGACGGCTATGGCTACACCTTC. Amino acids: CASSLDGYGYTF.

This rearrangement joins TRBV4-3 to TRBJ2-2, with TRBD2 matching over 9 bases. This CDR3 has 18 amino acids. Germline CDR1 LGHNA, CDR2 YSLEER. The V segment lost 0 bases and the J segment 1 base; nucleotides outside the gene matches: 6. In nucleotides, the CDR3 is TGCGCCAGCAGCCAAGATCCCATAGCGGGAGTGAACACCGGGGAGCTGTTTTTT. Translating it yields CASSQDPIAGVNTGELFF.

A word on this clonotype: A read error is likely, as this CDR3 ends without the conserved phenylalanine or tryptophan. The gene calls are TRBV29-1 and TRBJ1-1; D might be TRBD1 (5 bases). Germline loops: CDR1 SQVTM, CDR2 ANQGSEA. The CDR3 runs 12 residues. As DNA, the CDR3 is TGCAGCGTTGGAGCAGGGAACACCGAAGCTTTCCTT. Protein product: CSVGAGNTEAFL.

This clonotype occurred many times. This sequence joins TRBV6-5 and TRBJ2-2; TRBD1 matches at 10 bases. This CDR3 is built from 16 residues. CDR1 is MNHEY and CDR2 is SVGAGI in the germline V gene. The V segment lost 6 bases and the J segment 4 bases; nucleotides outside the gene matches: 8. The CDR3 DNA reads as TGTGCCAGCAGCGGGGCGGGACAGGGGACCACCGGGGAGCTGTTTTTT. Its protein is CASSGAGQGTTGELFF.

This clonotype was found a few times. The gene calls are TRBV12-3 or TRBV12-4 and TRBJ1-1; D is unresolved. The V gene lost 3 bases and the J gene lost 0 bases, with 14 bases spanning the gap. This CDR3 is built from 16 residues. CDR3: CASSLVLGRMNTEAFF. Here the CDR3 DNA reads TGTGCCAGCAGTTTGGTATTGGGCAGGATGAACACTGAAGCTTTCTTT.

In its sample, this clonotype was seen many times. The chain joins TRBV29-1 to TRBJ1-2; D is undetermined. This CDR3 spans 13 amino acids. Germline CDR1 and CDR2: SQVTM and ANQGSEA. V shed 4 bases and J shed 1 base, with 10 bases lying between them. The CDR3 DNA is TGCAGCGTTGGAGACCCGGATAACTATGGCTACACCTTC. Amino acid sequence: CSVGDPDNYGYTF.

This clonotype was counted many times. CDR3 in amino acids: CASSKTLGEQYF. The CDR3 nucleotides are TGTGCCAGCAGTAAAACCTTGGGAGAGCAGTACTTC. The chain uses TRBV2 and TRBJ2-7; no clear D gene. Per the germline V gene, CDR1 is SNHLY and CDR2 is FYNNEI. Trimming shortened V by 5 bases and J by 7 bases, and 12 bases separated the two germline ends. This CDR3 contains 12 residues.

This clonotype occurred a few times. A read error may explain this, as a much larger clone is one base away. The CDR3: CAISEASGSTGELFF. CDR3 bases: TGTGCCATCAGTGAAGCTAGCGGGAGCACCGGGGAGCTGTTTTTT. The chain is built from TRBV6-1 and TRBJ2-2, with 10 bases that match TRBD2. Germline lookup yields CDR1 MNHNS and CDR2 SASEGT. CDR3 length equals 15 residues.

At least ten counts were recorded for this clonotype. V gene TRBV7-2 combines with J gene TRBJ1-5, with TRBD1 matching over 7 bases. CDR1 and CDR2 (germline): SGHTA, FQGNSA. This CDR3 comprises 15 residues. The V and J ends lost 5 bases and 4 bases, in that order; junction bases with no gene match: 8. CDR3 in DNA: TGTGCCAGCAGCCTCTGGGACAGAGTGAATCAGCCCCAGCATTTT. As protein: CASSLWDRVNQPQHF.

This clonotype was counted at least ten times. V and J are TRBV11-3 and TRBJ2-2; TRBD2 agrees at 10 bases. Germline V CDR1 and CDR2: SGHNT, YENEEA. The length of the CDR3 is 16 residues. V dropped 5 bases and J dropped 4; count of bases not matched to a gene: 7. Written as DNA, the CDR3 is TGTGCCAGCAGCGATCTAGCGGGAGCAAGCACCGGGGAGCTGTTTTTT. This encodes CASSDLAGASTGELFF.

This clonotype was found many times. The DNA for the CDR3 is TGTGCCAGCAGCCAAGAACATCGCGCGGCCGGGGAGCTGTTTTTT. The encoded protein is CASSQEHRAAGELFF. The chain links TRBV14 to TRBJ2-2; D uncertain. This CDR3 comprises 15 residues. The germline CDR1 and CDR2 sequences are SGHDN and FVKESK. V lost 0 bases to trimming and J lost 6 bases, with 11 bases between them.

The gene calls are TRBV10-3 and TRBJ1-2, with 8 bases lining up with TRBD1. The trim removed 9 bases at V and 8 bases at J, leaving 8 bases unmatched. The CDR3 is 12 amino acids. Germline V gene sequence: CDR1 ENHRY, CDR2 SYGVKD. The CDR3 DNA follows: TGTGCCATGAACCCGGACAGGGACGGCTACACCTTC. As protein: CAMNPDRDGYTF.

This clonotype has at least ten counts. The genes are TRBV7-3 and TRBJ2-7; no firm D call. This CDR3 is 15 amino acids long. With 1 base removed from V and 0 bases from J, the gap between germline ends came to 10 bases. CDR1 is SGHTA and CDR2 is FQGTGA in the germline V gene. Here the CDR3 reads CASSLNRASSYEQYF. The CDR3 nucleotides are TGTGCCAGCAGCTTAAATCGGGCAAGCTCCTACGAGCAGTACTTC.

V usage is TRBV2 and J usage is TRBJ2-1, with 7 bases that match TRBD1. The germline gives CDR1 SNHLY, CDR2 FYNNEI. The CDR3 consists of 13 residues. Trimming at V came to 7 bases and at J to 4 bases, leaving 4 bases not matched to a gene. The CDR3 nucleotides read TGTGCCAGCACGAAGGGGGCTTACAATGAGCAGTTCTTC. Protein: CASTKGAYNEQFF.

The chain carries TRBV12-3 or TRBV12-4 and TRBJ2-7; 7 nucleotides match TRBD2. The CDR3 is made up of 12 amino acids. The junction had 11 bases not matched to a gene; V was cut back by 9 bases and J by 9 bases. CDR3 loop: CASVVGGYRQYF. The CDR3 DNA reads as TGTGCCAGTGTGGTGGGAGGGTACCGGCAGTACTTC.

A note on this clonotype: Germline and junction disagree at one end, which may indicate a read error. The V and J genes are TRBV20-1 and TRBJ2-7; D may correspond to TRBD1 or TRBD2 (5 bases each). CDR3 length equals 16 residues. Germline lookup yields CDR1 DFQATT and CDR2 SNEGSKA (reference sequence). CDR3 sequence: CSARDQLMGTGSWGFF. The DNA of the CDR3 is TGCAGTGCTAGAGACCAACTGATGGGGACCGGGTCCTGGGGGTTCTTC.

The rearrangement joins TRBV5-4 to TRBJ1-1; D possibly corresponds to TRBD1 (6 bases). CDR1 and CDR2 from the germline V gene are SGHNT and YYREEE (reference sequence). Trimming took 1 base from V and 3 from J, leaving 10 bases between them. The CDR3 length is 14 residues. The CDR3 nucleotides are TGTGCCAGCAGCTTGCTTAGGGGGTACACTGAAGCTTTCTTT. Translated, it gives CASSLLRGYTEAFF.

This clonotype has a count of ten or more. The chain has TRBV5-1 and TRBJ2-5; TRBD2 agrees at 10 bases. CDR1 is SGHRS, CDR2 YFSETQ, per germline. Germline trimming cut 3 bases from V and 4 bases from J; bases unmatched to any gene: 12. The CDR3 runs to 17 residues. CDR3 in DNA: TGCGCCAGCAGCTCCGGCGGGCTAGCGGGAGAAGGAGAGACCCAGTACTTC. Translated, it gives CASSSGGLAGEGETQYF. Full variable domain (outside the CDR3, taken from reference TRBV5-1 and TRBJ2-5): KAGVTQTPRYLIKTRGQQVTLSCSPISGHRSVSWYQQTPGQGLQFLFEYFSETQRNKGNFPGRFSGRQFSNSRSEMNVSTLELGDSALYLCASSSGGLAGEGETQYFGPGTRLLVL.

V usage is TRBV10-3 and J usage is TRBJ1-1; 9 nucleotides line up with TRBD1. This CDR3 region has 15 residues. Germline assignment: CDR1 ENHRY and CDR2 SYGVKD. V dropped 5 bases and J dropped 1; count of bases not matched to a gene: 5. The CDR3 DNA follows: TGTGCCATCAGTCCCGGGACAGGGTCGAACACTGAAGCTTTCTTT. Its protein is CAISPGTGSNTEAFF.

This clonotype came up many times. The V call is TRBV2, the J call TRBJ2-7; 8 bases align to TRBD1. In germline, CDR1 is SNHLY, CDR2 FYNNEI. After removal of 3 bases from V and 4 bases from J, the junction contained 5 bases not matched to a gene. The CDR3 spans 14 residues. The CDR3 region has the DNA TGTGCCAGCAGTGATAGGCAGGGGGCATACGAGCAGTACTTC. As protein: CASSDRQGAYEQYF.

The rearrangement joins TRBV7-3 to TRBJ2-6; D remains unclear. Germline loops: CDR1 SGHTA, CDR2 FQGTGA. V lost 5 bases and J lost 5, with 13 bases in between. The CDR3 is made up of 15 amino acids. The CDR3 region is CASSQVTEWANVLTF. The CDR3, as DNA: TGTGCCAGCAGCCAAGTTACAGAGTGGGCCAACGTCCTGACTTTC.

This CDR3 reads CSVGARETQYF. The CDR3 DNA reads TGCAGCGTGGGGGCGCGGGAGACCCAGTACTTC. J is TRBJ2-5 and V is TRBV29-1; tentatively, D is TRBD1 (6 bases). Germline CDR1 is SQVTM and CDR2 is ANQGSEA. The CDR3 loop spans 11 amino acids. Trimming removed 6 bases from V and 5 bases from J, with 10 bases in between. The variable domain in full, completed from reference TRBV29-1 and TRBJ2-5, reads SAVISQKPSRDICQRGTSLTIQCQVDSQVTMMFWYRQQPGQSLTLIATANQGSEATYESGFVIDKFPISRPNLTFSTLTVSNMSPEDSSIYLCSVGARETQYFGPGTRLLVL.

The rearrangement joins TRBV5-3 to TRBJ1-1, with TRBD1 matching over 8 bases. TRBV5-3 is designated an ORF whose function remains uncertain. V lost 8 bases and J lost 10; bases outside the gene matches: 1. The CDR3 consists of 9 residues. The CDR3 is CASGQGAFF. The CDR3 DNA sequence: TGTGCCAGCGGACAGGGAGCTTTCTTT.

This chain connects TRBV7-9 to TRBJ1-4; TRBD1 might be the D (6 bases). Germline lookup yields CDR1 SEHNR and CDR2 FQNEAQ (reference sequence). The CDR3 length is 14 residues. V was pared by 5 bases and J by 4 bases, with 11 bases between. The CDR3 loop is CASSEGQFNEKLFF. DNA for the CDR3: TGTGCCAGCAGCGAAGGACAGTTTAATGAAAAACTGTTTTTT.

This clonotype was seen more than once but under ten times. This chain links TRBV20-1 with TRBJ2-5; 9 positions agree with TRBD2. In germline, CDR1 is DFQATT, CDR2 SNEGSKA (reference sequence). The trim removed 0 bases at V and 3 bases at J, leaving 5 bases unmatched. The CDR3 has 15 residues. Here the CDR3 reads CSARDASGIEETQYF. In nucleotides, the CDR3 is TGCAGTGCTAGAGATGCTAGCGGGATCGAAGAGACCCAGTACTTC.